Reported below is one T cell receptor beta chain. This specimen belongs to a study of T cells in localized non-small cell lung cancer. Method: immunoSEQ multiplex PCR; TCRdb's copy keeps in-frame clones and lacks some. This sample carries roughly 25,000 clones, around 86% of them seen once, and the ten largest clones take about 5.3%. Looked up from germline, CDR1 is KGHSH and CDR2 is LQKENI. The CDR3 runs 14 residues. Trimming took off 5 bases at V and 7 bases at J, with 15 bases between the two ends. The source of this sequence is a male donor at least 60 years old with stage II squamous cell lung carcinoma. Sequenced material: peripheral blood, taken before any cancer treatment. This chain joins TRBV18 and TRBJ2-1; D is undetermined. CDR3: CASSNRFPENEQFF. CDR3 DNA sequence: TGTGCCAGCTCAAATCGGTTCCCCGAGAATGAGCAGTTCTTC.